The following is a T cell receptor (beta chain) sequence with its context. Many counts were recorded for this clonotype. It lacks a known antigen. No quality values exist for individual bases; no much larger clone is one base distant. The study was a case-control design nested within a healthcare worker cohort in London, UK, with weekly nasopharyngeal swab PCR tests and blood sampling. Healthcare workers were enrolled in the week of the UK lockdown, from 23 to 31 March 2020, and were followed every week for up to roughly 15 weeks. The sample is drawn from a study of early T cells in non-severe SARS-CoV-2 infection (dated by TCRdb to the early 2020s). Looking at the study overall: Bulk RNA from unsorted whole blood was used for TCR sequencing, so alpha and beta chains could not be paired. Findings and caveats that apply to the study as a whole: Matching against VDJdb was skewed toward anti-spike CD8 responses, likely underestimated virus-specific expansions, and missed private and CD4 specificities.

Library method: 5' RACE. Sequencing used a NextSeq 500. The TCR library protocol attached unique molecular identifiers to individual cDNA molecules to correct for sequencing error and PCR bias. Both TCR alpha and beta chains were sequenced, and tight co-correlation was observed between alpha and beta sequence abundances in each sample. From the authors' description of their analysis: Decombinator V4 was used to annotate the V gene, J gene and CDR3 of the TCR sequences. TCRs were defined as expanded if a significant change between any two time points was detected under a Poisson model with p below 0.0001. TCR abundances were normalised to the total number of TCRs sequenced in each sample and reported as counts per million. TRAV1-2 paired with TRAJ12, TRAJ20 or TRAJ33 defined MAIT TCRs, while TRAV10 paired with TRAJ18 defined iNKT TCRs. VDJdb, accessed 1 November 2021, was searched for CMV, EBV and SARS-CoV-2 annotated TCRs, with TCRs annotated for multiple antigens excluded. Clones were called with MiXCR by TCRdb after fastp trimmed the public reads at Q25, and only in-frame beta chains were retained. CDR3 protein duplicates are merged, each entry listing the most common genes and DNA. TCRdb, rather than the study authors, made the V and J calls. A total of 55,000 to 70,000 distinct CDR3 sequences appear in this sample, 10% to 15% of them only once. Less than 2% of the sample is taken by the ten largest.

From its cysteine to its phenylalanine, the CDR3 spans 11 amino acids. Just the 33-base CDR3 DNA is kept, in frame starting at base 1. The trim is 0 bases for V and 10 bases for J, with a gap of 5 bases between the germline ends. CDR1 SGHDT and CDR2 YYEEEE were looked up in the germline V gene. The clonotype was recovered from an adult who was a healthcare worker with PCR-confirmed SARS-CoV-2 infection or an uninfected control (not recorded which). The sequence links TRBV5-6 to TRBJ2-1; too little of a D gene remains to name it. Sequences were obtained from whole blood. The CDR3: CASSLGQEQFF. Here is the DNA: TGTGCCAGCAGCTTGGGACAAGAGCAGTTCTTC.